The clone carrying this TCR beta chain appeared a few times. As yet, its antigen is unknown. 13 Jbeta primers and 60 Vbeta primers were used for the PCR. In the original workflow: Unique TCR beta chains numbered about 72 million in a later analysis, with 10 million to 14 million shared. The assay was immunoSEQ multiplex PCR, and TCRdb's table has in-frame clones only and misses some. The V and J calls and clone size are taken from that table; D and trimming were inferred from the DNA. Of 85,000 to 130,000 clones in the sample, 79% were seen once. The sample is drawn from a study of cytomegalovirus exposure and HLA in healthy donors. Study context: The study's early data release held roughly 91 million unique TCRs from HLA-typed donors.

Study-wide findings and caveats: Productive status was seen about 87% or about 30% of the time for most TCR beta V segments in an earlier analysis. The presence/absence work took it that sequencing depth was about the same across donors.

The CDR3 has 14 amino acids. Trimming removed 9 bases from V and 6 bases from J; junction bases left unmatched: 11. Germline CDR1 and CDR2: SGHNT and YYREEE (reference sequence). This rearrangement joins TRBV5-4 to TRBJ1-4, with TRBD1 matching over 7 bases. The TCR comes from a female donor in good health and CMV-seropositive. Sequencing input: PBMCs. For the CDR3, the DNA is TGTGCCACGACCAAGGGGGCTGGAGATGAAAAACTGTTTTTT. Amino acid sequence: CATTKGAGDEKLFF. The entire variable domain, with the rest obtained from reference TRBV5-4 and TRBJ1-4, is as follows: ETGVTQSPTHLIKTRGQQVTLRCSSQSGHNTVSWYQQALGQGPQFIFQYYREEENGRGNFPPRFSGLQFPNYSSELNVNALELDDSALYLCATTKGAGDEKLFFGSGTQLSVL.